This T cell receptor (beta chain) was identified during a study of T-cell reconstitution after alpha-beta-depleted transplantation in children. Unique molecular identifiers were built into the TCRbeta library. TCRdb called the PCR reads again in MiXCR, with one record for every CDR3 protein. The sample lists about 640,000 distinct CDR3 sequences, around 16% occurring once. For this clonotype: A much bigger clone sits one base away, suggesting this may be a read error.

The CDR3 is 15 residues long. Germline CDR1 and CDR2: GTSNPN and SVGIG (reference sequence). V was trimmed by 4 bases and J by 2 bases, leaving 16 bases between them. The V call is TRBV30, the J call TRBJ2-3; no reliable D call. The sample was PBMCs from the stem cell graft donor, taken from the stem cell graft. This sequence originates from a human donor who donated a stem cell graft to a child with acute myeloid leukemia. The CDR3 region is CAWTTVGWVTDTQYF. Here the CDR3 DNA reads TGTGCCTGGACTACCGTGGGTTGGGTCACAGATACGCAGTATTTT.